A single sample is the source of the 12 T cell receptor beta chains below, sequenced in a study of cytomegalovirus exposure and HLA in healthy donors. The primer mix had 60 Vbeta and 13 Jbeta primers. The method was immunoSEQ multiplex PCR; TCRdb's version includes in-frame clones alone and lacks a portion of them. This table has some 150,000 clones, roughly 80% appearing once. The sequenced sample consisted of PBMCs. The receptors shown here come from a woman aged 50 to 60 in good health and CMV-seronegative.

This chain links TRBV19 with TRBJ2-3; TRBD2 agrees at 7 bases. V trimming: 3 bases; J trimming: 2 bases; junction bases outside the gene matches: 5. Germline V gives CDR1 LNHDA, CDR2 SQIVND (reference sequence). This CDR3 spans 15 amino acids. The CDR3 reads CASSIDGGNTDTQYF. The CDR3 bases are TGTGCCAGTAGTATCGACGGGGGGAACACAGATACGCAGTATTTT.

The table lists this clone with a few counts. The chain carries TRBV15 and TRBJ1-6; the D is unclear. The CDR3 sequence is 13 residues long. Germline V gene lookup returns CDR1 LNHNV and CDR2 YYDKDF (reference sequence). V gave up 5 bases and J gave up 7 bases, with 9 bases separating them. The CDR3 sequence: CATSAGSNSPLHF. The CDR3 coding sequence is TGTGCCACCAGCGCCGGGTCGAATTCACCCCTCCACTTT.

This clone was detected only once. The chain carries TRBV19 and TRBJ2-5; 10 bases are shared with TRBD1. This CDR3 comprises 14 residues. Germline-derived CDR1 and CDR2 are LNHDA and SQIVND (reference sequence). J gave up 2 bases and V 6 bases, and 3 bases lay outside the gene matches. This CDR3 is CASSRTGGQETQYF. As DNA, the CDR3 is TGTGCCAGTAGCAGGACAGGGGGTCAAGAGACCCAGTACTTC.

The J gene is TRBJ2-1, the V gene TRBV29-1; D is undetermined. CDR1 is SQVTM, CDR2 ANQGSEA, per germline. V was shortened by 6 bases and J by 4 bases, with 7 bases between the two germline ends. The CDR3 is 11 amino acids. Here the CDR3 DNA reads TGCAGCGTAGAGAAATACAATGAGCAGTTCTTC. This encodes CSVEKYNEQFF.

The chain uses TRBV7-9 and TRBJ2-1, with 7 bases matching TRBD1. V shed 3 bases and J 6 bases; nucleotides not matched to a gene: 5. CDR1 and CDR2 (germline): SEHNR, FQNEAQ (reference sequence). The CDR3 is made up of 14 amino acids. CDR3 amino acids: CASSFLTGVNEQFF. Here the CDR3 DNA reads TGTGCCAGCAGCTTCCTAACAGGGGTCAATGAGCAGTTCTTC.

The gene calls are TRBV5-1 and TRBJ2-1; 10 bases agree with TRBD1. Germline CDR1 is SGHRS and CDR2 is YFSETQ. This CDR3 spans 15 amino acids. Germline trimming cut 0 bases from V and 8 bases from J; bases unmatched to any gene: 5. CDR3 nucleotides: TGCGCCAGCAGCTTGGAGTCCGGACAGGGGGATGAGCAGTTCTTC. Amino acids: CASSLESGQGDEQFF.

This chain links TRBV11-2 with TRBJ1-1; a possible D gene is TRBD1 (5 bases). The V end lost 6 bases, the J end lost 10 bases, and 12 bases lay between the germline ends. This CDR3 is 11 amino acids long. The germline V gene has CDR1 SGHAT and CDR2 FQNNGV. For the CDR3, the DNA is TGTGCCAGCAGAACGGGGGGGGGAGCTTTCTTT. Encoded protein: CASRTGGGAFF.

This chain joins TRBV11-2 and TRBJ1-2; unclear D gene. This CDR3 is 12 amino acids long. V was trimmed by 0 bases and J by 4 bases, leaving 3 bases between them. Germline CDR1 SGHAT, CDR2 FQNNGV. CDR3 DNA: TGTGCCAGCAGCTTAGAGCGCTATGGCTACACCTTC. Translating it yields CASSLERYGYTF.

A single count supports this clone. The chain links TRBV5-4 to TRBJ2-3, with D possibly being TRBD2 (6 bases). The CDR3 runs to 12 residues. Germline-derived CDR1 and CDR2 are SGHNT and YYREEE (reference sequence). V lost 2 bases, J lost 9 bases, and 10 bases lay in between. The DNA for the CDR3 is TGTGCCAGCAGCTTTTGGAGGGGCACGCAGTATTTT. Its translation is CASSFWRGTQYF.

CDR3 region: CASSFGTGPQETQYF. CDR3 nucleotides: TGTGCCAGCAGCTTTGGGACAGGACCCCAAGAGACCCAGTACTTC. The V and J genes are TRBV11-1 and TRBJ2-5; 8 bases map to TRBD1. From germline, CDR1 is SGHAT and CDR2 FQDESV (reference sequence). Trimming took 3 bases from V and 1 from J; bases not matched to a gene: 4. The CDR3 runs to 15 residues.

V and J are TRBV23-1 and TRBJ1-1; 7 bases line up with TRBD1. TRBV23-1 has ORF status, its function being uncertain. The CDR3 runs to 14 residues. The J segment lost 1 base and the V segment lost 4 bases, leaving 3 bases of the junction unmatched. DNA of the CDR3: TGCGCCAGCAGTCGGGGGGACAGGAACACTGAAGCTTTCTTT. It translates to CASSRGDRNTEAFF.

The rearrangement links TRBV4-2 to TRBJ2-7; 10 bases line up with TRBD1. The CDR3 extends over 13 amino acids. Germline V gives CDR1 LGHNA, CDR2 YNFKEQ. With V trimmed by 4 bases and J by 5 bases, 2 bases remained unmatched. The CDR3 DNA sequence: TGTGCCAGCAGCCCTGGGACAGGGGACGAGCAGTACTTC. It is translated as CASSPGTGDEQYF.